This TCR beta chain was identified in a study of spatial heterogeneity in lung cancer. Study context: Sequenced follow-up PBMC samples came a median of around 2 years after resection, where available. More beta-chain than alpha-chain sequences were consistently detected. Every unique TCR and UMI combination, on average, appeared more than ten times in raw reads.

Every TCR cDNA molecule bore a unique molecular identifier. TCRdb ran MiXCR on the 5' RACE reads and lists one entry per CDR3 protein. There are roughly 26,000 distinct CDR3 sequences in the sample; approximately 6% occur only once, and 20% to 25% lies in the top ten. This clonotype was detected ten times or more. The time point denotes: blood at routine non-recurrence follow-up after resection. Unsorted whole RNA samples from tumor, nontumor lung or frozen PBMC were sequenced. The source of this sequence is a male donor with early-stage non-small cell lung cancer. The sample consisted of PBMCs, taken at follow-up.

Here the CDR3 reads CASSGQLKNIQYF. In DNA form, the CDR3 reads TGTGCCAGTAGCGGTCAACTCAAAAACATTCAGTACTTC. The rearrangement uses TRBV19 and TRBJ2-4; D uncertain. Germline V CDR1 and CDR2: LNHDA, SQIVND (reference sequence). Trimming shortened V by 6 bases and J by 3 bases, and 9 bases separated the two germline ends. The CDR3 covers 13 residues.